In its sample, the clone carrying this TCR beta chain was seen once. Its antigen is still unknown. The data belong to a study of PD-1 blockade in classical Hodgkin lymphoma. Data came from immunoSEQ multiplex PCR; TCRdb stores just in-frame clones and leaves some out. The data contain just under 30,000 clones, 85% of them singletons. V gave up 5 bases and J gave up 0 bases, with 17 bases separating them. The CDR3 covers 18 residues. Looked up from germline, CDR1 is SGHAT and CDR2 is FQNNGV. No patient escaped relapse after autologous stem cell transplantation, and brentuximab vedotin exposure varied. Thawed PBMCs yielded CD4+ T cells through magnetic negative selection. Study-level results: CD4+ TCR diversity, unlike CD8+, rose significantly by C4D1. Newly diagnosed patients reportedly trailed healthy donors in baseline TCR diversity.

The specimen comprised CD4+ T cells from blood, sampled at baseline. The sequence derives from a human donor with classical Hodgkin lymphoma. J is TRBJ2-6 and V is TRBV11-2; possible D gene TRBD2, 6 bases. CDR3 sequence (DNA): TGTGCCAGCAGCACCAGCCGCGGGGACCGCTCTGGGGCCAACGTCCTGACTTTC. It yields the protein CASSTSRGDRSGANVLTF.